Below, 28 T cell receptor beta chains from the same sample are listed, as sequenced in a study of cytomegalovirus exposure and HLA in healthy donors. The PCR made use of 60 Vbeta and 13 Jbeta primers. The repertoire was sequenced with immunoSEQ multiplex PCR; TCRdb's copy has only in-frame clones and lacks some. The sample consists of approximately 190,000 clones, roughly nine tenths of them appearing once. Input material: PBMCs. These receptors were taken from a boy between 2 and 10 years old in good health and CMV-seronegative.

The chain employs TRBV6-1 and TRBJ1-2, with 7 positions matching TRBD1. V trimming: 3 bases; J trimming: 4 bases; junction bases outside the gene matches: 8. The CDR3 totals 15 residues. Germline V gene sequence: CDR1 MNHNS, CDR2 SASEGT. The CDR3 DNA sequence: TGTGCCAGCAGTGACTGGGACAGTTCATCCTATGGCTACACCTTC. Its protein is CASSDWDSSSYGYTF.

This clone was recorded a few times. The V and J genes are TRBV28 and TRBJ1-3; 10 bases are shared with TRBD1. Germline lookup yields CDR1 MDHEN and CDR2 SYDVKM. The CDR3 is 16 residues long. Losses at the gene ends were 4 bases for V and 7 bases for J; bases not matched to a gene: 10. The CDR3 region has the DNA TGTGCCAGCAGTTCGCCCCTTCCGGGACAGGGGAACACCATATATTTT. The encoded protein is CASSSPLPGQGNTIYF.

The V call is TRBV27, the J call TRBJ2-7; D possibly corresponds to TRBD2 (6 bases). Germline loops: CDR1 MNHEY, CDR2 SMNVEV (reference sequence). V was clipped by 5 bases and J by 1 base, with 21 bases between them. CDR3 length equals 17 residues. DNA of the CDR3: TGTGCCAGCAGTCCCCAAGTGCGGGACGCAGTTTCCTACGAGCAGTACTTC. Amino acid sequence: CASSPQVRDAVSYEQYF.

The chain joins TRBV14 to TRBJ2-7; D uncertain. Trimming removed 3 bases from V and 9 bases from J, with 15 bases in between. Germline loops: CDR1 SGHDN, CDR2 FVKESK. This CDR3 contains 13 residues. The CDR3 bases are TGTGCCAGCAGCCAGGGCCTCCTAATTCGGCAGTACTTC. Translating gives CASSQGLLIRQYF.

The chain couples TRBV6-4 to TRBJ2-1, with D tentatively TRBD2 (5 bases). This CDR3 spans 14 amino acids. Germline CDR1 MRHNA, CDR2 SNTAGT. The germline V and J ends were trimmed by 5 bases and 8 bases, with 16 bases remaining between them. The CDR3 coding sequence is TGTGCCAGCAGTAGGATTCCCGCGGGCGATGAGCAGTTCTTC. Amino acids: CASSRIPAGDEQFF.

This sequence joins TRBV30 and TRBJ1-1; tentative D call: TRBD1 (5 bases). This CDR3 contains 12 residues. CDR1 is GTSNPN and CDR2 is SVGIG in the germline V gene (reference sequence). V shed 5 bases and J shed 0 bases, with 7 bases lying between them. This CDR3 reads CAWRQMNTEAFF. In DNA form, the CDR3 reads TGTGCCTGGCGACAGATGAACACTGAAGCTTTCTTT.

V usage is TRBV9 and J usage is TRBJ2-1; D remains ambiguous. Germline CDR1 and CDR2: SGDLS and YYNGEE. This CDR3 region has 15 residues. The germline V and J ends were trimmed by 0 bases and 2 bases, with 9 bases remaining between them. CDR3 protein: CASSVAGHPYNEQFF. CDR3 bases: TGTGCCAGCAGCGTAGCAGGCCACCCCTACAATGAGCAGTTCTTC. The full variable domain, rest sourced from reference TRBV9 and TRBJ2-1, is DSGVTQTPKHLITATGQRVTLRCSPRSGDLSVYWYQQSLDQGLQFLIQYYNGEERAKGNILERFSAQQFPDLHSELNLSSLELGDSALYFCASSVAGHPYNEQFFGPGTRLTVL.

V gene TRBV5-1 combines with J gene TRBJ1-1; 10 bases agree with TRBD1. The trim removed 1 base at V and 1 base at J, leaving 4 bases unmatched. The length of the CDR3 is 16 residues. Germline V gene lookup returns CDR1 SGHRS and CDR2 YFSETQ. CDR3 sequence (DNA): TGCGCCAGCAGCTTGTTTGGGACAGGGGAGAACACTGAAGCTTTCTTT. Its translation: CASSLFGTGENTEAFF.

This rearrangement joins TRBV7-8 to TRBJ2-5, with TRBD2 matching 7 bases. The CDR3 runs 16 residues. The V gene's germline CDR1 is SGHVS and CDR2 FQNEAQ. Trimming took 6 bases from V and 5 from J; bases not matched to a gene: 15. Here the CDR3 reads CASSPTSNSPVETQYF. The CDR3 DNA reads as TGTGCCAGCAGTCCGACTAGCAATAGTCCCGTGGAGACCCAGTACTTC.

The CDR3 protein is CASSLRSGRAWETQYF. CDR3 coding DNA: TGTGCCAGCAGTTTAAGGAGCGGGAGGGCGTGGGAGACCCAGTACTTC. The genes are TRBV28 and TRBJ2-5; 10 bases map to TRBD2. CDR1 is MDHEN and CDR2 is SYDVKM in the germline V gene. CDR3 length: 16 residues. V lost 2 bases to trimming and J lost 5 bases; unmatched junction nucleotides: 8.

V is TRBV27 and J is TRBJ2-7, with 14 bases fitting TRBD2. Germline lookup yields CDR1 MNHEY and CDR2 SMNVEV (reference sequence). This CDR3 contains 15 residues. With V trimmed by 2 bases and J by 5 bases, 2 bases remained unmatched. The CDR3 sequence is CASSLGLAGGDEQYF. The DNA of the CDR3 is TGTGCCAGCAGTTTAGGACTAGCGGGAGGTGACGAGCAGTACTTC.

This clone was observed a single time. V and J are TRBV4-1 and TRBJ2-1, with 11 bases that match TRBD2. Looked up from germline, CDR1 is MGHRA and CDR2 is YSYEKL. Losses at the gene ends were 3 bases for V and 6 bases for J; bases not matched to a gene: 4. The CDR3 loop spans 15 amino acids. CDR3 in DNA: TGCGCCAGCAGCCACATAGCGGGGGGGCTCAATGAGCAGTTCTTC. Protein product: CASSHIAGGLNEQFF.

The rearrangement uses TRBV30 and TRBJ2-1; 8 positions agree with TRBD2. The CDR3 spans 15 residues. V shed 0 bases, J shed 8 bases, and the junction held 9 bases outside the gene matches. Looked up from germline, CDR1 is GTSNPN and CDR2 is SVGIG (reference sequence). CDR3 in amino acids: CAWSVGGAPVYEQFF. The CDR3, as DNA: TGTGCCTGGAGTGTCGGGGGGGCCCCGGTCTATGAGCAGTTCTTC.

This clone came up a few times. The chain has TRBV6-1 and TRBJ1-3, with TRBD1 as a possible D gene (5 bases). Trimming left V 2 bases short and J 4 bases short, with 15 bases between. This CDR3 is 16 amino acids long. Per germline, CDR1 MNHNS and CDR2 SASEGT. The CDR3 here is CASSELTGLAGNTIYF. In nucleotides, the CDR3 is TGTGCCAGCAGTGAATTAACAGGATTGGCAGGAAACACCATATATTTT.

V is TRBV7-9 and J is TRBJ1-2, with a tentative D call TRBD1 (6 bases). Per the germline V gene, CDR1 is SEHNR and CDR2 is FQNEAQ (reference sequence). The CDR3 is 15 residues long. Trimming shortened V by 5 bases and J by 7 bases, and 20 bases separated the two germline ends. The DNA of the CDR3 is TGTGCCAGCAGCCGCGGCGCGGGGGGCGCTTCTGGCTACACCTTC. This gives the protein CASSRGAGGASGYTF. Together with reference TRBV7-9 and TRBJ1-2, the CDR3 gives the full variable domain: DTGVSQNPRHKITKRGQNVTFRCDPISEHNRLYWYRQTLGQGPEFLTYFQNEAQLEKSRLLSDRFSAERPKGSFSTLEIQRTEQGDSAMYLCASSRGAGGASGYTFGSGTRLTVV.

The genes are TRBV5-1 and TRBJ2-3; 9 nucleotides match TRBD2. Trimming cost V 0 bases and J 2 bases; bases outside gene matches: 1. From germline, CDR1 is SGHRS and CDR2 YFSETQ. The CDR3 covers 15 residues. The CDR3 protein is CASSLVAGVTDTQYF. CDR3 coding DNA: TGCGCCAGCAGCTTGGTAGCGGGAGTCACAGATACGCAGTATTTT.

The CDR3 sequence: CASSEAGDRPQHF. The CDR3 nucleotides read TGTGCCAGCAGTGAGGCAGGGGACCGGCCCCAGCATTTT. The V and J genes are TRBV6-1 and TRBJ1-5; a possible D gene is TRBD1 (6 bases). The CDR3 is made up of 13 amino acids. The ends were cut back, 3 bases at V and 9 bases at J, with 12 bases in the middle. CDR1 and CDR2 from the germline V gene are MNHNS and SASEGT.

This clone has more than one count but fewer than ten. The CDR3 coding sequence is TGTGCCAGCATCCATAGCCCCTTGACCGGAGCTTTCTTT. Translated: CASIHSPLTGAFF. J is TRBJ1-1 and V is TRBV5-8; the D is unclear. Germline CDR1 is SGHTS and CDR2 is YDEGEE. V was pared by 6 bases and J by 10 bases, with 19 bases between. This CDR3 has 13 amino acids. Full variable domain (remainder filled in from reference TRBV5-8 and TRBJ1-1): EAGVTQSPTHLIKTRGQQATLRCSPISGHTSVYWYQQALGLGLQFLLWYDEGEERNRGNFPPRFSGRQFPNYSSELNVNALELEDSALYLCASIHSPLTGAFFGQGTRLTVV.

The chain couples TRBV6-1 to TRBJ2-2; 7 bases map to TRBD1. The CDR3 is 15 residues long. CDR1 and CDR2 (germline): MNHNS, SASEGT. J was trimmed by 6 bases and V by 5 bases; bases with no gene match: 9. The CDR3 coding sequence is TGTGCCAGCAGTACCGACCAGGGGGTCCCCGGGGAGCTGTTTTTT. Amino acids: CASSTDQGVPGELFF.

The chain recombines TRBV28 with TRBJ2-3; the D gene is possibly TRBD1 (5 bases). Germline CDR1 reads MDHEN; CDR2 reads SYDVKM. V was clipped by 5 bases and J by 2 bases, with 17 bases between them. The CDR3 spans 16 residues. The CDR3 sequence: CASSPGKLGHTDTQYF. The CDR3, as DNA: TGTGCCAGCAGTCCAGGGAAATTGGGGCACACAGATACGCAGTATTTT. The entire variable domain, with the rest obtained from reference TRBV28 and TRBJ2-3, is as follows: DVKVTQSSRYLVKRTGEKVFLECVQDMDHENMFWYRQDPGLGLRLIYFSYDVKMKEKGDIPEGYSVSREKKERFSLILESASTNQTSMYLCASSPGKLGHTDTQYFGPGTRLTVL.

A single count supports this clone. The rearrangement joins TRBV27 to TRBJ2-5; a weak D match, TRBD1 (6 bases). The tail of the sequence fits TRBJ2-7 better, so the J call may be wrong. The CDR3 length is 11 residues. Germline assignment: CDR1 MNHEY and CDR2 SMNVEV (reference sequence). This CDR3 is CASRQGYEQYF. CDR3 coding DNA: TGTGCCAGCAGACAGGGTTACGAGCAGTACTTC.

This rearrangement joins TRBV5-4 to TRBJ1-2; D is possibly TRBD1 (6 bases). Trimming removed 4 bases from V and 2 bases from J, with 12 bases in between. Per the germline V gene, CDR1 is SGHNT and CDR2 is YYREEE (reference sequence). The CDR3 length is 14 residues. The CDR3 loop reads CASSIPTGNYGYTF. Written as DNA, the CDR3 is TGTGCCAGCAGCATTCCCACAGGGAACTATGGCTACACCTTC.

Remarks on this clone: The same CDR3 also results from other DNA sequences found in this sample. This chain connects TRBV28 to TRBJ1-1, with 8 bases that match TRBD1. Germline CDR1 MDHEN, CDR2 SYDVKM. The CDR3 covers 14 residues. After removal of 5 bases from V and 1 base from J, the junction contained 3 bases not matched to a gene. The CDR3 loop reads CASSPGTGNTEAFF. Written as DNA, the CDR3 is TGTGCCAGCAGTCCAGGGACAGGGAACACTGAAGCTTTCTTT.

The rearrangement links TRBV27 to TRBJ2-5; TRBD2 might be the D (7 bases). Trimming removed 6 bases at V and 7 bases at J, with 18 bases between. The CDR3 spans 14 residues. CDR1 is MNHEY, CDR2 SMNVEV, per germline (reference sequence). CDR3 in DNA: TGTGCCAGCAGGTGGCTAGGGGGGGTGGGGACCCAGTACTTC. It is translated as CASRWLGGVGTQYF.

This clone has more than one count but fewer than ten. This rearrangement joins TRBV29-1 to TRBJ1-1; D unclear. Trimming removed 6 bases at V and 0 bases at J, with 14 bases between. CDR3 length equals 14 residues. Germline V gene data show CDR1 as SQVTM and CDR2 as ANQGSEA. CDR3 loop: CSVALRLMNTEAFF. CDR3 DNA sequence: TGCAGCGTGGCTCTCAGGCTAATGAACACTGAAGCTTTCTTT.

This clone has more than one count but fewer than ten. CDR3 coding DNA: TGTGCCAGCAGTGACACTAGCGGGAGCACCAATGAGCAGTTCTTC. Residues: CASSDTSGSTNEQFF. The genes are TRBV6-4 and TRBJ2-1, with TRBD2 identical over 11 bases. The V gene's germline CDR1 is MRHNA and CDR2 SNTAGT. This CDR3 is 15 amino acids long. V gave up 2 bases and J gave up 6 bases; unmatched junction bases: 3.

This sequence joins TRBV4-1 and TRBJ2-7, with 12 bases fitting TRBD2. In germline, CDR1 is MGHRA, CDR2 YSYEKL. The CDR3 contains 16 residues. Trimming took 3 bases from V and 3 from J; bases not matched to a gene: 6. CDR3 sequence: CASSQGTSGGLYEQYF. In DNA, the CDR3 is TGCGCCAGCAGCCAGGGAACTAGCGGGGGGCTCTACGAGCAGTACTTC.

The V and J genes are TRBV5-1 and TRBJ1-5; D is possibly TRBD1 (5 bases). The V end was cut by 1 base, the J end by 5 bases, with 7 bases between. Germline V CDR1 and CDR2: SGHRS, YFSETQ. The CDR3 runs to 13 residues. CDR3 region: CASSLWGDQPQHF. The CDR3 DNA follows: TGCGCCAGCAGCTTGTGGGGGGATCAGCCCCAGCATTTT.